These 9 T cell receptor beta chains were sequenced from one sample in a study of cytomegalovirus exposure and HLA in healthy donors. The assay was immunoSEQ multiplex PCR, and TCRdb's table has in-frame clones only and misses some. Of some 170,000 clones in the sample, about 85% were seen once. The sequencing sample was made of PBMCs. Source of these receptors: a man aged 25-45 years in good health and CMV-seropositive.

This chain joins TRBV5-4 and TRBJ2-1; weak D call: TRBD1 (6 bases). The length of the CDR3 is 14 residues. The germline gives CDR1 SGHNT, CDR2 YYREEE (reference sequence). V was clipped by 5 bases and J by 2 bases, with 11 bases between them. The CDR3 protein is CASRGTPPYNEQFF. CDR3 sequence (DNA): TGTGCCAGCAGGGGGACACCCCCCTACAATGAGCAGTTCTTC.

In DNA form, the CDR3 reads TGCGCCAGCAGCACTAGCGGGTTGGTCTACAATGAGCAGTTCTTC. It yields the protein CASSTSGLVYNEQFF. The chain carries TRBV5-1 and TRBJ2-1, with 9 bases aligning to TRBD2. Germline CDR1 and CDR2: SGHRS and YFSETQ. The V gene end was trimmed by 4 bases and the J gene end by 3 bases; junction bases not matched to a gene: 5. This CDR3 contains 15 residues.

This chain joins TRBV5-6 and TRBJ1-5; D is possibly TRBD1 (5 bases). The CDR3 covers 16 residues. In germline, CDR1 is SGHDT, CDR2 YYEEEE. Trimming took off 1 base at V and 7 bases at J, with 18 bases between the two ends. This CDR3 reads CASSLYGAGNRQPQHF. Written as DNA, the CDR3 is TGTGCCAGCAGCTTGTATGGGGCAGGGAATAGACAGCCCCAGCATTTT.

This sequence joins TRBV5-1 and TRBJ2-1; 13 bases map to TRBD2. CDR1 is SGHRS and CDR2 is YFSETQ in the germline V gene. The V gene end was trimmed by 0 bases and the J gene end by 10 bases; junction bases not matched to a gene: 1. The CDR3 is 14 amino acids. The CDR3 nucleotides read TGCGCCAGCAGCTTGGAGGGACTAGCGGGGGAGCAGTTCTTC. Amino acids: CASSLEGLAGEQFF.

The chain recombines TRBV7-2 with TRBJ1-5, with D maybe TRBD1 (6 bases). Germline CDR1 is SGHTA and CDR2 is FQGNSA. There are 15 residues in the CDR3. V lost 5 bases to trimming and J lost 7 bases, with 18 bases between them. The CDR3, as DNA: TGTGCCAGCAGCCCCCAGAGGACAGTATGGCAGCCCCAGCATTTT. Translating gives CASSPQRTVWQPQHF.

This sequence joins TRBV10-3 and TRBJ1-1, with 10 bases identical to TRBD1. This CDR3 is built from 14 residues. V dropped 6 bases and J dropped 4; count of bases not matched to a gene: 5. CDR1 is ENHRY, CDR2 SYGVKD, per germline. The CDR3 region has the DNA TGTGCCATCAGACCTGACAGGGGGCCCACTGAAGCTTTCTTT. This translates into CAIRPDRGPTEAFF.

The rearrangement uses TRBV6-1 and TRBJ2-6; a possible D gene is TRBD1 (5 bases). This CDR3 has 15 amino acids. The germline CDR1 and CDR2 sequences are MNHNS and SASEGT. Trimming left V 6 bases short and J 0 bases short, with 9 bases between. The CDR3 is CASRSGYSGANVLTF. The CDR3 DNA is TGTGCCAGCAGGTCAGGGTACTCTGGGGCCAACGTCCTGACTTTC.

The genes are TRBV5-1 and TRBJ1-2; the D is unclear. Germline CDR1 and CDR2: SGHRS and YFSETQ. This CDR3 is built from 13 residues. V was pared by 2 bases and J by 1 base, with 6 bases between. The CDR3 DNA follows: TGCGCCAGCAGCTTCCACAGTAACTATGGCTACACCTTC. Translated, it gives CASSFHSNYGYTF.

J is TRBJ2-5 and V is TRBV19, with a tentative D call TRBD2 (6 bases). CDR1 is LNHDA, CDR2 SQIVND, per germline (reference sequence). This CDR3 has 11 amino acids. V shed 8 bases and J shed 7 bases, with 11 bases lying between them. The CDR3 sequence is CASSLGGTQYF. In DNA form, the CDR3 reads TGTGCCAGTTCCTTGGGGGGGACCCAGTACTTC. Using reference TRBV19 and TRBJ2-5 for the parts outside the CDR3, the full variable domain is DGGITQSPKYLFRKEGQNVTLSCEQNLNHDAMYWYRQDPGQGLRLIYYSQIVNDFQKGDIAEGYSVSREKKESFPLTVTSAQKNPTAFYLCASSLGGTQYFGPGTRLLVL.